The clone carrying this TCR beta chain has more than one count but fewer than ten. Its antigen is unknown. This sample was taken from a study of beta chain features in type 1 diabetes. CD4+ naive, central memory, regulatory and stem cell-like memory subsets were isolated by sorting on CD45RO/CCR7/CD25/CD127/CD95/CD27. The sequenced template was cDNA made from the entire isolated RNA. TCRdb's table, derived via immunoSEQ multiplex PCR, lists solely in-frame clones and lacks some. Of about 370,000 clones in the sample, 9.6% were seen once. Regarding the study as a whole: Whether TCRB rearrangement is influenced by HLA type went unresolved here. Lower insertion and higher deletion counts appeared at VDJ junctions in type 1 diabetes patients. TCRB CDR3s were moderately but significantly shorter in Type 1 diabetes patients in all four CD4+ subsets.

This CDR3 spans 17 amino acids. Looked up from germline, CDR1 is MDHEN and CDR2 is SYDVKM. Germline trimming cut 6 bases from V and 5 bases from J; bases unmatched to any gene: 16. Sequenced material: central memory CD4+ T cells from blood. The sequence was obtained from a man aged 25 to 40 with type 1 diabetes. The chain joins TRBV28 to TRBJ2-1; 7 nucleotides align to TRBD1. CDR3 sequence reads: CASSPPDPGTANNEQFF. Written as DNA, the CDR3 is TGTGCCAGCAGCCCTCCTGACCCCGGGACAGCCAACAATGAGCAGTTCTTC.